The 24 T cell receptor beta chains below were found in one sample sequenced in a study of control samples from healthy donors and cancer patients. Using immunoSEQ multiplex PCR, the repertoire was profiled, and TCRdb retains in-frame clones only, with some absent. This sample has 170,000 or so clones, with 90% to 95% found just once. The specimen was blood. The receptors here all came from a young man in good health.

CDR3 sequence: CASSLDHPDEQFF. In DNA form, the CDR3 reads TGTGCCAGCAGTTTAGATCATCCGGATGAGCAGTTCTTC. The chain recombines TRBV12-3 or TRBV12-4 with TRBJ2-1; no clear D gene. The CDR3 length is 13 residues. V gave up 1 base and J gave up 8 bases, with 9 bases separating them.

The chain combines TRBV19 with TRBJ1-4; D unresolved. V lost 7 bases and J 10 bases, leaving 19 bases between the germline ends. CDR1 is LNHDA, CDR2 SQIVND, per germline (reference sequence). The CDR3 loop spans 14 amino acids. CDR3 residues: CASTPPGNWAKLFF. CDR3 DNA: TGTGCCAGTACCCCCCCCGGGAATTGGGCAAAACTGTTTTTT. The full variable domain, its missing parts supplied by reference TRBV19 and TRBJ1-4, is DGGITQSPKYLFRKEGQNVTLSCEQNLNHDAMYWYRQDPGQGLRLIYYSQIVNDFQKGDIAEGYSVSREKKESFPLTVTSAQKNPTAFYLCASTPPGNWAKLFFGSGTQLSVL.

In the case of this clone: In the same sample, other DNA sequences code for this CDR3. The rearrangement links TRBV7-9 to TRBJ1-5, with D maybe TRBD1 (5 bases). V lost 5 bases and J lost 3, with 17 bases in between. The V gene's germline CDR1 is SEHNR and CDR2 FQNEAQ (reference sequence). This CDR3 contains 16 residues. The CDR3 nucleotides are TGTGCCAGCAGCAAAGCGGCGGGGACTCTCAATCAGCCCCAGCATTTT. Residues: CASSKAAGTLNQPQHF.

CDR3 protein: CASSEQGDTEAFF. CDR3 nucleotides: TGTGCCAGCAGTGAACAGGGGGACACTGAAGCTTTCTTT. This chain connects TRBV6-1 to TRBJ1-1, with TRBD1 identical over 7 bases. V was pared by 2 bases and J by 3 bases, with 0 bases of the junction left unmatched. CDR3 length equals 13 residues. The germline V gene encodes CDR1 MNHNS and CDR2 SASEGT.

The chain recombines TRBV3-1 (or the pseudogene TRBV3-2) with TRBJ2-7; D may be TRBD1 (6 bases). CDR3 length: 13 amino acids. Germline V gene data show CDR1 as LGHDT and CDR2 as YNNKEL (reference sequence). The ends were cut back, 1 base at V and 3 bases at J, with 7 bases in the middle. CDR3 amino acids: CASSQAGDYEQYF. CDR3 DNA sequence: TGTGCCAGCAGCCAAGCAGGGGACTACGAGCAGTACTTC.

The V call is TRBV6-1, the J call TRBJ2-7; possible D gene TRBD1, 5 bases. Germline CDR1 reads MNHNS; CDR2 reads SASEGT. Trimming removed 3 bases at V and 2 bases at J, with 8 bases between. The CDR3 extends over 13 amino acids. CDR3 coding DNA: TGTGCCAGCAGTGAGGCAGGGCCCTACGAGCAGTACTTC. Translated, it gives CASSEAGPYEQYF.

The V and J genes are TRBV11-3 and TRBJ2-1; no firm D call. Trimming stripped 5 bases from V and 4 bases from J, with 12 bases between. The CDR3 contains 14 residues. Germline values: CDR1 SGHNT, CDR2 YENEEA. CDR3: CASSLSSVYNEQFF. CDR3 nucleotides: TGTGCCAGCAGCCTCTCTTCGGTGTACAATGAGCAGTTCTTC.

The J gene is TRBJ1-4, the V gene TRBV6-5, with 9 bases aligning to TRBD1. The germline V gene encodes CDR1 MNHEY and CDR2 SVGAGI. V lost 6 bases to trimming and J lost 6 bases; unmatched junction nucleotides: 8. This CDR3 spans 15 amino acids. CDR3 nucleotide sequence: TGTGCCAGCAGCACCGGACAGGGGTTCGATGAAAAACTGTTTTTT. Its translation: CASSTGQGFDEKLFF.

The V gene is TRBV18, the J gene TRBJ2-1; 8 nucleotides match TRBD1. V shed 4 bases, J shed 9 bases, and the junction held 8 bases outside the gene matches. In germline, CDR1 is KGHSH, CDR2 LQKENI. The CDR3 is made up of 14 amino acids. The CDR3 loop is CASSRQGNIGEQFF. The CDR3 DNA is TGTGCCAGCTCACGACAGGGGAATATAGGTGAGCAGTTCTTC.

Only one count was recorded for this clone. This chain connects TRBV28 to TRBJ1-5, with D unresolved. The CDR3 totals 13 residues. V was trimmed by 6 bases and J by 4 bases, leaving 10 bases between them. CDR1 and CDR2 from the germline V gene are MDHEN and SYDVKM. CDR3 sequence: CASRGRDNQPQHF. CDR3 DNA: TGTGCCAGCAGGGGCAGAGATAATCAGCCCCAGCATTTT.

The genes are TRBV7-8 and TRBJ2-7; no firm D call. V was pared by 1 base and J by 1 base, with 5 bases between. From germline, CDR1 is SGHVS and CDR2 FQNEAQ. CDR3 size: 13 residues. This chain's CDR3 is CASSLGLSYEQYF. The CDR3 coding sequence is TGTGCCAGCAGCTTAGGACTTTCCTACGAGCAGTACTTC.

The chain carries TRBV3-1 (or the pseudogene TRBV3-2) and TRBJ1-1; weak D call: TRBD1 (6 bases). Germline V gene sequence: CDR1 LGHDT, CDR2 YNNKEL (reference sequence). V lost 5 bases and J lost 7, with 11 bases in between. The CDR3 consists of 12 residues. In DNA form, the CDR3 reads TGTGCCAGCAGCGAAGGGGGATTTGAAGCTTTCTTT. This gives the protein CASSEGGFEAFF.

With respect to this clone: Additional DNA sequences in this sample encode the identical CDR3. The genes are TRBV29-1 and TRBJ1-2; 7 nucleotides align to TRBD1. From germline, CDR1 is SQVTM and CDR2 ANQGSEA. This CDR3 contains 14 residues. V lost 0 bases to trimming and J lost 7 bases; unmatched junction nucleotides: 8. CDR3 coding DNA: TGCAGCGTTGAAGATCAGGGGGGCCGGGGTGGCTACACCTTC. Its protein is CSVEDQGGRGGYTF.

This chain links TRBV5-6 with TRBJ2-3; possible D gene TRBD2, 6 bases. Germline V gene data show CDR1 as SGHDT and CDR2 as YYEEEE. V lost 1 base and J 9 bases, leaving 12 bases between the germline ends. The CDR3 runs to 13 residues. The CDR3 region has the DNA TGTGCCAGCAGCTTGATTAGCGGTGAGACGCAGTATTTT. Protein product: CASSLISGETQYF.

CDR3 sequence (DNA): TGCAGCGTTGCCCGGGCCCTAAACACTGAAGCTTTCTTT. This codes for CSVARALNTEAFF. The V and J genes are TRBV29-1 and TRBJ1-1; D is unclear. Germline V gives CDR1 SQVTM, CDR2 ANQGSEA. V was trimmed by 4 bases and J by 2 bases, leaving 11 bases between them. This CDR3 region has 13 residues. The complete variable domain, with remaining parts taken from reference TRBV29-1 and TRBJ1-1, reads SAVISQKPSRDICQRGTSLTIQCQVDSQVTMMFWYRQQPGQSLTLIATANQGSEATYESGFVIDKFPISRPNLTFSTLTVSNMSPEDSSIYLCSVARALNTEAFFGQGTRLTVV.

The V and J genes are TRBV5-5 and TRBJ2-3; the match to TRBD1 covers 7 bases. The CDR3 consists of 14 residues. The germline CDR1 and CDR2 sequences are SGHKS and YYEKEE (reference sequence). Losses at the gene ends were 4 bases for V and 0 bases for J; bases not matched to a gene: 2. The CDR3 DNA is TGTGCCAGCAGCCTGGGACAGAGCACAGATACGCAGTATTTT. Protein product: CASSLGQSTDTQYF.

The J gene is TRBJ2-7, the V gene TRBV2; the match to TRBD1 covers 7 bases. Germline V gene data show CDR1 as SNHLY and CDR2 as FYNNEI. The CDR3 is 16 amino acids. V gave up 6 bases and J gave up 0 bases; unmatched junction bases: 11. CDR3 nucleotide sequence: TGTGCCAGCAGCGGACTGACAGGGAAGGCCTCCTACGAGCAGTACTTC. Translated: CASSGLTGKASYEQYF.

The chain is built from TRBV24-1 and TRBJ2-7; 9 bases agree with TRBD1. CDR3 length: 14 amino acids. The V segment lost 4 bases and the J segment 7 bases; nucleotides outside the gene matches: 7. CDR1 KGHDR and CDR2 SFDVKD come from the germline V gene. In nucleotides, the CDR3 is TGTGCCACCAGTGAACAAGGACAGGGGCGAGAGCAGTACTTC. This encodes CATSEQGQGREQYF.

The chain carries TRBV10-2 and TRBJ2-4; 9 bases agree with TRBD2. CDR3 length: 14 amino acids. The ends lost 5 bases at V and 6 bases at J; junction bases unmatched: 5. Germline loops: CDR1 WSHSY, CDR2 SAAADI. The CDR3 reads CASSLAGGPNIQYF. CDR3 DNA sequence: TGCGCCAGCAGTCTGGCGGGGGGGCCAAACATTCAGTACTTC.

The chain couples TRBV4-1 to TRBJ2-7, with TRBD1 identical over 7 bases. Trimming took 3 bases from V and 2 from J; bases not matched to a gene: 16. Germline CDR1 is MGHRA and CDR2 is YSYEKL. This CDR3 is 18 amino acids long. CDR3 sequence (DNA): TGCGCCAGCAGCCAGCGCCAATCCCCGGGACAGCGAGCCTACGAGCAGTACTTC. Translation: CASSQRQSPGQRAYEQYF.

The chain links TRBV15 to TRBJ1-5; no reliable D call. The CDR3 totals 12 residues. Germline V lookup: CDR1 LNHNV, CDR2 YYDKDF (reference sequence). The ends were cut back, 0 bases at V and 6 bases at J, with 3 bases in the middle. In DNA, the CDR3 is TGTGCCACCAGCAGAGATGGTCAGCCCCAGCATTTT. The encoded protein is CATSRDGQPQHF.

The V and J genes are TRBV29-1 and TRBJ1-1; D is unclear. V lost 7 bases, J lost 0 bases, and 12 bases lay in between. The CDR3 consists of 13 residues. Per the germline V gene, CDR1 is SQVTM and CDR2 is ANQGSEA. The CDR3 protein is CSGRRAMNTEAFF. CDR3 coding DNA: TGCAGCGGGCGAAGGGCGATGAACACTGAAGCTTTCTTT. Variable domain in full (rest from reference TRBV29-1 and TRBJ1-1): SAVISQKPSRDICQRGTSLTIQCQVDSQVTMMFWYRQQPGQSLTLIATANQGSEATYESGFVIDKFPISRPNLTFSTLTVSNMSPEDSSIYLCSGRRAMNTEAFFGQGTRLTVV.

The CDR3 loop is CASSLEHSSHTQYF. DNA for the CDR3: TGTGCCAGCAGCTTGGAACACAGTTCGCATACGCAGTATTTT. V is TRBV5-4 and J is TRBJ2-3; D is undetermined. The germline V and J ends were trimmed by 0 bases and 7 bases, with 12 bases remaining between them. Germline-derived CDR1 and CDR2 are SGHNT and YYREEE (reference sequence). The CDR3 sequence is 14 residues long.

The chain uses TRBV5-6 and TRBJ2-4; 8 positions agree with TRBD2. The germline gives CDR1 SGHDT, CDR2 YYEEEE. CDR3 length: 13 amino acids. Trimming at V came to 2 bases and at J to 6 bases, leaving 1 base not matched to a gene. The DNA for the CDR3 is TGTGCCAGCAGCTTCCGGGGGGGAAACATTCAGTACTTC. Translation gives CASSFRGGNIQYF.